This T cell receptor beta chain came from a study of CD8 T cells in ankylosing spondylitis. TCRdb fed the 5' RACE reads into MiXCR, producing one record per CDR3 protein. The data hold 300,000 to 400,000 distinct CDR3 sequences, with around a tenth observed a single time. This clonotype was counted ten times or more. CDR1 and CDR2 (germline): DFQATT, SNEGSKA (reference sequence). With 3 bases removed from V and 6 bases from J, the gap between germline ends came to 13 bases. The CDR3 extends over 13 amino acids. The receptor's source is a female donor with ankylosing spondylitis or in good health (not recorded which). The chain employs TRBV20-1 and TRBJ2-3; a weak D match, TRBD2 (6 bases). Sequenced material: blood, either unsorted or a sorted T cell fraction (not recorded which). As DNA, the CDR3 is TGCAGTGCTAGGTTAGCGGCCCCCGATACGCAGTATTTT. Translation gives CSARLAAPDTQYF.